The 15 T cell receptor beta chains listed next were all sequenced from one sample in a study of response to subunit inactivated influenza vaccine. From the RT-PCR reads, TCRdb called clonotypes with MiXCR, one entry per CDR3 protein. In the table there are about 500,000 distinct CDR3 sequences, 16% of which are singletons. Material: CD4+ T cells sorted from PBMCs, obtained about 23 months after vaccination. The origin of the receptors is a man between 45 and 75 years old who received an inactivated influenza vaccine.

This clonotype was seen more than once but under ten times. The genes are TRBV24-1 and TRBJ2-2, with 10 bases fitting TRBD1. Germline CDR1 is KGHDR and CDR2 is SFDVKD. V shed 9 bases, J shed 5 bases, and the junction held 2 bases outside the gene matches. This CDR3 contains 13 residues. The CDR3: CATRDRGTGELFF. The DNA for the CDR3 is TGTGCCACCCGGGACAGGGGAACCGGGGAGCTGTTTTTT.

This clonotype has more than one count but fewer than ten. This rearrangement joins TRBV6-1 to TRBJ2-7, with 7 bases aligning to TRBD2. Per the germline V gene, CDR1 is MNHNS and CDR2 is SASEGT. The CDR3 is made up of 13 amino acids. V lost 7 bases, J lost 3 bases, and 6 bases stayed unmatched. CDR3 coding DNA: TGTGCCAGCACCAGTCAGCGGGGCTACGAGCAGTACTTC. Its translation is CASTSQRGYEQYF.

This clonotype was seen ten or more times. This chain joins TRBV3-1 and TRBJ2-4; tentatively, D is TRBD1 or TRBD2 (5 bases each). This CDR3 comprises 15 residues. The V and J ends lost 1 base and 5 bases respectively, with 12 bases between them. Germline V gives CDR1 LGHDT, CDR2 YNNKEL (reference sequence). CDR3 protein: CASSQGARGENIQYF. In nucleotides, the CDR3 is TGTGCCAGCAGCCAAGGGGCTAGGGGAGAAAACATTCAGTACTTC.

The chain has TRBV10-3 and TRBJ1-2; the D is unclear. The germline V and J ends were trimmed by 4 bases and 2 bases, with 14 bases remaining between them. Germline values: CDR1 ENHRY, CDR2 SYGVKD. The CDR3 sequence is 15 residues long. CDR3 in DNA: TGTGCCATCAGTGCCTCAGCACTTTCGAACTATGGCTACACCTTC. Translated, it gives CAISASALSNYGYTF.

This clonotype was detected a few times. The rearrangement joins TRBV6-2 or TRBV6-3 to TRBJ2-6; TRBD1 matches at 7 bases. The V gene end was trimmed by 11 bases and the J gene end by 2 bases; junction bases not matched to a gene: 6. Germline CDR1 reads MNHEY; CDR2 reads SVGEGT. CDR3 length equals 14 residues. CDR3 sequence: CAVRGGAGANVLTF. The DNA of the CDR3 is TGTGCCGTCCGAGGGGGCGCTGGGGCCAACGTCCTGACTTTC.

This clonotype has just a few counts. The V and J genes are TRBV7-2 and TRBJ1-1; D is unresolved. Looked up from germline, CDR1 is SGHTA and CDR2 is FQGNSA. The CDR3 consists of 15 residues. V lost 2 bases, J lost 1 base, and 11 bases lay in between. CDR3 DNA: TGTGCCAGCAGCTTAAGAACCAGACAGAACACTGAAGCTTTCTTT. It translates to CASSLRTRQNTEAFF.

J is TRBJ2-7 and V is TRBV12-3 or TRBV12-4; 7 bases match TRBD1. The CDR3 has 15 amino acids. V shed 5 bases and J 0 bases; nucleotides not matched to a gene: 7. CDR3 nucleotides: TGTGCCAGCAGTGGGACAGCGAGGAGCTCCTACGAGCAGTACTTC. Its translation: CASSGTARSSYEQYF.

This clonotype showed up many times. V gene TRBV5-1 combines with J gene TRBJ2-4, with D possibly matching TRBD1 (6 bases). CDR1 SGHRS and CDR2 YFSETQ come from the germline V gene. V lost 2 bases to trimming and J lost 2 bases, with 14 bases between them. There are 16 residues in the CDR3. CDR3: CASSFYRVESKNIQYF. CDR3 DNA sequence: TGCGCCAGCAGCTTCTACAGGGTGGAGTCCAAAAACATTCAGTACTTC.

The rearrangement links TRBV18 to TRBJ2-1, with D tentatively TRBD2 (6 bases). The V gene lost 3 bases and the J gene lost 4 bases, with 16 bases spanning the gap. Germline-derived CDR1 and CDR2 are KGHSH and LQKENI. CDR3 size: 16 residues. CDR3 bases: TGTGCCAGCTCACCCAACGCCGGGAGCGGGTACAATGAGCAGTTCTTC. It is translated as CASSPNAGSGYNEQFF.

V gene TRBV6-2 or TRBV6-3 combines with J gene TRBJ1-2; unclear D gene. The V and J ends lost 5 bases and 2 bases respectively, with 6 bases between them. Germline V lookup: CDR1 MNHEY, CDR2 SVGEGT. The CDR3 spans 12 residues. CDR3 region: CASSKRNYGYTF. The CDR3 DNA sequence: TGTGCCAGCAGTAAACGAAACTATGGCTACACCTTC.

The chain employs TRBV7-9 and TRBJ1-2; tentatively, D is TRBD1 (5 bases). CDR1 and CDR2 (germline): SEHNR, FQNEAQ (reference sequence). The V and J ends lost 0 bases and 1 base respectively, with 12 bases between them. This CDR3 spans 16 amino acids. The DNA for the CDR3 is TGTGCCAGCAGCTTAGCGGGGGGACGGCGTAACTATGGCTACACCTTC. Its protein product is CASSLAGGRRNYGYTF.

The J gene is TRBJ2-2, the V gene TRBV5-1; possibly TRBD1 for D (6 bases). Germline V gives CDR1 SGHRS, CDR2 YFSETQ. The CDR3 totals 15 residues. Trimming stripped 4 bases from V and 3 bases from J, with 13 bases between. In DNA, the CDR3 is TGCGCCAGCAGCACACAGGGTTCGGACACCGGGGAGCTGTTTTTT. This codes for CASSTQGSDTGELFF.

The gene calls are TRBV15 and TRBJ2-1; the D gene is possibly TRBD2 (6 bases). V was clipped by 8 bases and J by 1 base, with 12 bases between them. Germline V gene data show CDR1 as LNHNV and CDR2 as YYDKDF (reference sequence). The CDR3 is 14 amino acids. CDR3 bases: TGTGCCACCGGGACTGCAATATCCTACAATGAGCAGTTCTTC. This gives the protein CATGTAISYNEQFF.

This clonotype was recorded a few times. This rearrangement joins TRBV20-1 to TRBJ2-7; 7 bases agree with TRBD1. This CDR3 contains 12 residues. The germline V gene encodes CDR1 DFQATT and CDR2 SNEGSKA (reference sequence). V was pared by 6 bases and J by 4 bases, with 6 bases of the junction left unmatched. Here the CDR3 DNA reads TGCAGTGCGCATCCCAGGGGGTACGAGCAGTACTTC. Its protein product is CSAHPRGYEQYF.

This clonotype was counted between two and nine times. This chain uses TRBV3-1 with TRBJ2-7, with D possibly being TRBD1 or TRBD2 (6 bases each). CDR1 and CDR2 (germline): LGHDT, YNNKEL (reference sequence). Trimming pared 8 bases from V and 4 bases from J, leaving 18 bases between. CDR3 length: 14 amino acids. The DNA for the CDR3 is TGTGCCAGCGCCAAGAGGGGGGCTCGGTACGAGCAGTACTTC. Translating it yields CASAKRGARYEQYF.